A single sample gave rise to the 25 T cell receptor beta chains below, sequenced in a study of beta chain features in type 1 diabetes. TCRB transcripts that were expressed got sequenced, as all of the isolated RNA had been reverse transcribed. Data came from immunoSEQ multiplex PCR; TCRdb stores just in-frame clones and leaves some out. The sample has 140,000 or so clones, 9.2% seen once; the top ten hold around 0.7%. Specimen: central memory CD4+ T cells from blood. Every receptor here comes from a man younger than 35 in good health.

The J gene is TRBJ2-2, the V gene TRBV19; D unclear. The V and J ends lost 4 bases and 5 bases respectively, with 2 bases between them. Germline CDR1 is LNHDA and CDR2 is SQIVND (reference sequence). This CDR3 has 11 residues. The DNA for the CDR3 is TGTGCCAGTAGTACGACCGGGGAGCTGTTTTTT. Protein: CASSTTGELFF.

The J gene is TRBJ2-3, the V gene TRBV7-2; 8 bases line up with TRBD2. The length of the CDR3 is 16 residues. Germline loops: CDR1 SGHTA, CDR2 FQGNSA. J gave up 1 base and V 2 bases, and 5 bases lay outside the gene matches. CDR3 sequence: CASSLQGTRGTDTQYF. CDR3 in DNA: TGTGCCAGCAGCTTACAAGGGACTAGGGGCACAGATACGCAGTATTTT.

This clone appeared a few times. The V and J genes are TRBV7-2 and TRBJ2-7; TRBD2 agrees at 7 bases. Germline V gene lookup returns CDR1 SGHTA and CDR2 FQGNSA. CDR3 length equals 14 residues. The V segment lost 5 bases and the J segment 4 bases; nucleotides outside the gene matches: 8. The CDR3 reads CASSPAGVRYEQYF. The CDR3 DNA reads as TGTGCCAGCAGCCCGGCGGGGGTAAGGTACGAGCAGTACTTC.

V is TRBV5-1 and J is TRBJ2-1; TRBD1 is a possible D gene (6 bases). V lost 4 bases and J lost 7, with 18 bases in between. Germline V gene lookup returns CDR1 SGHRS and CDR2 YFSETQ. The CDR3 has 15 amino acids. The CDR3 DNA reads TGCGCCAGCAGCCCGACGAGACAGGCCCCGAATGAGCAGTTCTTC. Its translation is CASSPTRQAPNEQFF. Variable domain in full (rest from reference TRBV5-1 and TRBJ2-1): KAGVTQTPRYLIKTRGQQVTLSCSPISGHRSVSWYQQTPGQGLQFLFEYFSETQRNKGNFPGRFSGRQFSNSRSEMNVSTLELGDSALYLCASSPTRQAPNEQFFGPGTRLTVL.

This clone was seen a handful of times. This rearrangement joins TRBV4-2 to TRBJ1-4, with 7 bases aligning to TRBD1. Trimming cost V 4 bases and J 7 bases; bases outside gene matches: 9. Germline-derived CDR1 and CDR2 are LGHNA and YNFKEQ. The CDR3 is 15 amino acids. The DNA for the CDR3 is TGTGCCAGCAGCCGGTGGGGGGACAGACCTGAAAAACTGTTTTTT. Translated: CASSRWGDRPEKLFF.

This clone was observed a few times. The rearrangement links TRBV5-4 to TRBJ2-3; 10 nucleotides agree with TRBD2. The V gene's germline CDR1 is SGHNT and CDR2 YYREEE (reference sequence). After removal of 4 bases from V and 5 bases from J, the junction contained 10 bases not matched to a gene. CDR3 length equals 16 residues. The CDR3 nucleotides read TGTGCCAGCAGCGCTCGGCTAGCGGGGGACAAAGATACGCAGTATTTT. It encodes CASSARLAGDKDTQYF.

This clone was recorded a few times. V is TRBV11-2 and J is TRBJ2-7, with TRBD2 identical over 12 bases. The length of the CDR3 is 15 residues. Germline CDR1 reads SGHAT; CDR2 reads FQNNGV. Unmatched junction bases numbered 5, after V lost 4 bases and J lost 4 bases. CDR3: CASSWTSGDAYEQYF. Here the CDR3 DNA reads TGTGCCAGCAGCTGGACTAGCGGGGACGCTTACGAGCAGTACTTC.

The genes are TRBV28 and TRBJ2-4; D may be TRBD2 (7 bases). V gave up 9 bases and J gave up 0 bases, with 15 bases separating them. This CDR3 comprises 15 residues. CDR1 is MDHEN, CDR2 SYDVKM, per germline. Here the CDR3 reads CASSAGGAAKNIQYF. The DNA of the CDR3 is TGTGCCAGTTCAGCTGGGGGGGCAGCCAAAAACATTCAGTACTTC.

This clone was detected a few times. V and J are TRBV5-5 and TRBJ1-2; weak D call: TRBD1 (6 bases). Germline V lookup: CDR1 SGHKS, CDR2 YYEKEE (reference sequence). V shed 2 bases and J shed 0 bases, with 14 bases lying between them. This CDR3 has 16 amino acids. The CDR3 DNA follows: TGTGCCAGCAGCTTTATGCCGACAGGAGCTAACTATGGCTACACCTTC. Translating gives CASSFMPTGANYGYTF. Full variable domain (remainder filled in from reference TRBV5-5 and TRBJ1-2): DAGVTQSPTHLIKTRGQQVTLRCSPISGHKSVSWYQQVLGQGPQFIFQYYEKEERGRGNFPDRFSARQFPNYSSELNVNALLLGDSALYLCASSFMPTGANYGYTFGSGTRLTVV.

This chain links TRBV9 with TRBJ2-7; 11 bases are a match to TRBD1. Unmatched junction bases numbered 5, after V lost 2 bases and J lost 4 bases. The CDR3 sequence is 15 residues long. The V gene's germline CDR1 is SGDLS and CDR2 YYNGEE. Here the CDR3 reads CASSVQGQGAYEQYF. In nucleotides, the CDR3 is TGTGCCAGCAGCGTCCAAGGACAGGGGGCGTACGAGCAGTACTTC. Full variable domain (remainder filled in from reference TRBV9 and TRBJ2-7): DSGVTQTPKHLITATGQRVTLRCSPRSGDLSVYWYQQSLDQGLQFLIQYYNGEERAKGNILERFSAQQFPDLHSELNLSSLELGDSALYFCASSVQGQGAYEQYFGPGTRLTVT.

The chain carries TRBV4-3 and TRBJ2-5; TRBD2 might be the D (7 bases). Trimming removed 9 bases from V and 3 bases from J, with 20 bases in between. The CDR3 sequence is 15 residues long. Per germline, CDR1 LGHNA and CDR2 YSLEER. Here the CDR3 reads CASTIGLGGEETQYF. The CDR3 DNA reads TGCGCCAGTACGATTGGACTAGGGGGAGAAGAGACCCAGTACTTC.

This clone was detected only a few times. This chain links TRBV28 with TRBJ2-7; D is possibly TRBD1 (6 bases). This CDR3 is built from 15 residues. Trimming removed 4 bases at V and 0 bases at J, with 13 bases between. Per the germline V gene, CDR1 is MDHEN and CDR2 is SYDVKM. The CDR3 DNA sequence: TGTGCCAGCAGTTCGACAGGAACCTTCTCCTACGAGCAGTACTTC. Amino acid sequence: CASSSTGTFSYEQYF.

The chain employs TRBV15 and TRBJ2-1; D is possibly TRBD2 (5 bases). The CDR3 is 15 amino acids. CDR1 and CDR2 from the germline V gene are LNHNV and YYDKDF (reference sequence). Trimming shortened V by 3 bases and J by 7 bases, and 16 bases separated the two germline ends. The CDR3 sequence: CATSSGAALTNEQFF. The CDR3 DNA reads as TGTGCCACCAGCAGTGGAGCGGCCCTCACGAATGAGCAGTTCTTC. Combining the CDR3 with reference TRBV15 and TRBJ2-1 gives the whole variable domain DAMVIQNPRYQVTQFGKPVTLSCSQTLNHNVMYWYQQKSSQAPKLLFHYYDKDFNNEADTPDNFQSRRPNTSFCFLDIRSPGLGDTAMYLCATSSGAALTNEQFFGPGTRLTVL.

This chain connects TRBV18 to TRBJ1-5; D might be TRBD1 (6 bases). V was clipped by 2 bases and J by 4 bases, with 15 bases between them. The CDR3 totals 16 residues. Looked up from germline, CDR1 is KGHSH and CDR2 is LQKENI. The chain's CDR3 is CASSPGVGDMNQPQHF. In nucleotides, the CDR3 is TGTGCCAGCTCACCAGGGGTCGGGGACATGAATCAGCCCCAGCATTTT.

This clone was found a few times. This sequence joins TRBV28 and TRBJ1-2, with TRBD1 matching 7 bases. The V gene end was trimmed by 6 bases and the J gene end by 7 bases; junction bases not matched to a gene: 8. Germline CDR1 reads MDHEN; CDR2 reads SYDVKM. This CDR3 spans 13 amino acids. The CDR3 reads CASRGTEVGGYTF. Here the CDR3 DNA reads TGTGCCAGCAGAGGGACAGAAGTGGGTGGCTACACCTTC.

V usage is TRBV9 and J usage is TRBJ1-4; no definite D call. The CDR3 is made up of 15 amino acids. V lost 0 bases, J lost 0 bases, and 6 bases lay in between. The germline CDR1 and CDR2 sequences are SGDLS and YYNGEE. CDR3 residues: CASSVAPATNEKLFF. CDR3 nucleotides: TGTGCCAGCAGCGTAGCACCAGCAACTAATGAAAAACTGTTTTTT.

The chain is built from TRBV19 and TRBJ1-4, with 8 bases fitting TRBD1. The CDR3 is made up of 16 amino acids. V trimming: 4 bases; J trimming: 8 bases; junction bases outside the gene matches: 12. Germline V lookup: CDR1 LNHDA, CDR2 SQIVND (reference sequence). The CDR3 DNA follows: TGTGCCAGTAGTACCGACAGGGGTCGGTTTCGGGAAAAACTGTTTTTT. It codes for CASSTDRGRFREKLFF. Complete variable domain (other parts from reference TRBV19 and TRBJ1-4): DGGITQSPKYLFRKEGQNVTLSCEQNLNHDAMYWYRQDPGQGLRLIYYSQIVNDFQKGDIAEGYSVSREKKESFPLTVTSAQKNPTAFYLCASSTDRGRFREKLFFGSGTQLSVL.

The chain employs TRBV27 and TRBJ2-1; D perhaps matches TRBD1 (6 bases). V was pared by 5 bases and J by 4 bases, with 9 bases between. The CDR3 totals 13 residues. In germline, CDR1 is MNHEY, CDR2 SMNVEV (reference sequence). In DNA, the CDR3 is TGTGCCAGCAGTGTGACAGGTTACAATGAGCAGTTCTTC. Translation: CASSVTGYNEQFF.

The chain's CDR3 is CAWSVSRGNEQFF. CDR3 sequence (DNA): TGTGCCTGGAGTGTATCCAGGGGCAATGAGCAGTTCTTC. This rearrangement joins TRBV30 to TRBJ2-1; D perhaps matches TRBD1 (6 bases). The CDR3 runs to 13 residues. Germline V gene sequence: CDR1 GTSNPN, CDR2 SVGIG (reference sequence). V was shortened by 0 bases and J by 6 bases, with 9 bases between the two germline ends.

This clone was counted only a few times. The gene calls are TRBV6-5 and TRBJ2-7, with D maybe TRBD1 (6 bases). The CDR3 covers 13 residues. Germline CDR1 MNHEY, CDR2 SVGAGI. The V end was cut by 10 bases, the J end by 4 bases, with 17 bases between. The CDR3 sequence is CATREQGRYEQYF. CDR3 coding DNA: TGTGCCACCAGAGAACAGGGAAGGTACGAGCAGTACTTC.

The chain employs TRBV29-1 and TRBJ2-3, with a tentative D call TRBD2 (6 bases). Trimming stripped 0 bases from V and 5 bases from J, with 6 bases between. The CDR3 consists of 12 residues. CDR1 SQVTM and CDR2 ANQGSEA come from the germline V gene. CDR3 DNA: TGCAGCGTTGAAGAGGGGGGAGATACGCAGTATTTT. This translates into CSVEEGGDTQYF.

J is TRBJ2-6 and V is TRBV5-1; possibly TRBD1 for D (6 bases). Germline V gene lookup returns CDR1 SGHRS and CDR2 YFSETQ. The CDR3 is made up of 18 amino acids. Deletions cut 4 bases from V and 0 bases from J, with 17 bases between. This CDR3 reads CASSQSGTPYSGANVLTF. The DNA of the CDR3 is TGCGCCAGCAGCCAATCCGGGACACCTTACTCTGGGGCCAACGTCCTGACTTTC.

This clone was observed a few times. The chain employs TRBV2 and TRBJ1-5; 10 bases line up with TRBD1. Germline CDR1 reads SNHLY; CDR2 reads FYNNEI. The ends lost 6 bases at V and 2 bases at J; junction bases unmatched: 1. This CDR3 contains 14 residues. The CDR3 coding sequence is TGTGCCAGCAGCGGGACAGGGGGCAATCAGCCCCAGCATTTT. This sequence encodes CASSGTGGNQPQHF.

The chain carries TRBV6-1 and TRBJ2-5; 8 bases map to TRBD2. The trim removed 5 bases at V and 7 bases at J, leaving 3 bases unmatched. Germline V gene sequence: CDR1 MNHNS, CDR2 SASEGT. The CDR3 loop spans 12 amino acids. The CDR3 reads CASSNRGGTQYF. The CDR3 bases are TGTGCCAGCAGTAACCGGGGGGGGACCCAGTACTTC.

CDR3 in DNA: TGTGCCAGCAGCGTCGGGCAGGGATCCTATAATTCACCCCTCCACTTT. Protein sequence: CASSVGQGSYNSPLHF. The genes are TRBV7-2 and TRBJ1-6, with D perhaps matching TRBD1 (5 bases). Trimming shortened V by 5 bases and J by 1 base, and 12 bases separated the two germline ends. The CDR3 length is 16 residues. Germline CDR1 and CDR2: SGHTA and FQGNSA. The entire variable domain, with the rest obtained from reference TRBV7-2 and TRBJ1-6, is as follows: GAGVSQSPSNKVTEKGKDVELRCDPISGHTALYWYRQSLGQGLEFLIYFQGNSAPDKSGLPSDRFSAERTGGSVSTLTIQRTQQEDSAVYLCASSVGQGSYNSPLHFGNGTRLTVT.